What follows are 8 T cell receptor beta chains derived from one specimen sequenced in a study of regulatory T cells in long-lasting Graves disease. Time point in this sample: persistent/refractory GD, antithyroid drugs over 5 years with positive TRAb. PBMC-extracted RNA yielded the TCR library. Construction of TCR beta libraries relied on iRepertoire HTBI primers and on Arm-PCR targeting CDR3 regions. TCRdb fed the multiplex PCR reads into MiXCR, producing one record per CDR3 protein. Among about 470,000 distinct CDR3 sequences listed, roughly 21% were seen once. Sequenced material: peripheral blood mononuclear cells (PBMCs), taken when the disease was refractory, from a patient treated with antithyroid drugs. The receptor source for this set is a female donor with Graves disease.

The chain has TRBV3-1 and TRBJ2-7, with a weak D call TRBD2 (5 bases). The V gene's germline CDR1 is LGHDT and CDR2 YNNKEL (reference sequence). This CDR3 spans 14 amino acids. V gave up 0 bases and J gave up 4 bases, with 10 bases separating them. The CDR3 DNA reads TGTGCCAGCAGCCAAGATTTACGAGGGTACGAGCAGTACTTC. The encoded protein is CASSQDLRGYEQYF.

This clonotype has a count of ten or more. V is TRBV28 and J is TRBJ1-1; D not certain. The V end was cut by 5 bases, the J end by 4 bases, with 11 bases between. The length of the CDR3 is 13 residues. CDR1 and CDR2 (germline): MDHEN, SYDVKM. In nucleotides, the CDR3 is TGTGCCAGCAGTATCCCTGTTAGCACTGAAGCTTTCTTT. It codes for CASSIPVSTEAFF.

This clonotype was found many times. This rearrangement joins TRBV7-3 to TRBJ1-6, with 7 bases fitting TRBD1. Trimming took 5 bases from V and 7 from J; bases not matched to a gene: 5. Germline CDR1 SGHTA, CDR2 FQGTGA. The CDR3 runs to 14 residues. The chain's CDR3 is CASSPLGGNSPLHF. The CDR3, as DNA: TGTGCCAGCAGCCCCTTAGGGGGCAATTCACCCCTCCACTTT.

This clonotype came up once. This rearrangement joins TRBV20-1 to TRBJ1-1; tentative D call: TRBD1 (6 bases). The CDR3 is made up of 14 amino acids. In germline, CDR1 is DFQATT, CDR2 SNEGSKA (reference sequence). The V end was cut by 6 bases, the J end by 0 bases, with 14 bases between. CDR3 in DNA: TGCAGTGCGACCCTGGGGGCGGTGAACACTGAAGCTTTCTTT. Translated: CSATLGAVNTEAFF.

This clonotype was seen only a few times. A clone one base away is much larger, so this may be a read error. CDR3 in DNA: TGTGCCAGCAGCTTTGAGGCTGAAGCTTTCTTT. It encodes CASSFEAEAFF. This rearrangement joins TRBV7-3 to TRBJ1-1, with D uncertain. CDR1 and CDR2 (germline): SGHTA, FQGTGA. Trimming pared 3 bases from V and 6 bases from J, leaving 5 bases between. The CDR3 extends over 11 amino acids.

At least ten counts were recorded for this clonotype. The gene calls are TRBV28 and TRBJ1-2; 9 bases are shared with TRBD1. Unmatched junction bases numbered 13, after V lost 2 bases and J lost 3 bases. Germline-derived CDR1 and CDR2 are MDHEN and SYDVKM. The CDR3 length is 18 residues. CDR3 nucleotide sequence: TGTGCCAGCAGTTTAGGGGATTACAGGGGGCCCCCCGACTATGGCTACACCTTC. It encodes CASSLGDYRGPPDYGYTF.

The chain couples TRBV19 to TRBJ1-5; tentatively, D is TRBD1 (6 bases). The ends were cut back, 2 bases at V and 7 bases at J, with 15 bases in the middle. The CDR3 is made up of 15 amino acids. The germline gives CDR1 LNHDA, CDR2 SQIVND (reference sequence). CDR3 DNA sequence: TGTGCCAGTAGTATATGGCAGGGGAGTACGCAGCCCCAGCATTTT. It codes for CASSIWQGSTQPQHF. Full variable domain (remainder filled in from reference TRBV19 and TRBJ1-5): DGGITQSPKYLFRKEGQNVTLSCEQNLNHDAMYWYRQDPGQGLRLIYYSQIVNDFQKGDIAEGYSVSREKKESFPLTVTSAQKNPTAFYLCASSIWQGSTQPQHFGDGTRLSIL.

This clonotype was seen only a few times. J is TRBJ2-4 and V is TRBV9; 7 bases match TRBD2. CDR1 and CDR2 from the germline V gene are SGDLS and YYNGEE. The CDR3 runs 16 residues. The J segment lost 5 bases and the V segment lost 1 base, leaving 9 bases of the junction unmatched. The CDR3 protein is CASSVSAGVSQNIQYF. The CDR3 DNA follows: TGTGCCAGCAGCGTAAGCGCGGGGGTTTCACAAAACATTCAGTACTTC. The variable domain in full, with the rest retrieved from reference TRBV9 and TRBJ2-4, is DSGVTQTPKHLITATGQRVTLRCSPRSGDLSVYWYQQSLDQGLQFLIQYYNGEERAKGNILERFSAQQFPDLHSELNLSSLELGDSALYFCASSVSAGVSQNIQYFGAGTRLSVL.